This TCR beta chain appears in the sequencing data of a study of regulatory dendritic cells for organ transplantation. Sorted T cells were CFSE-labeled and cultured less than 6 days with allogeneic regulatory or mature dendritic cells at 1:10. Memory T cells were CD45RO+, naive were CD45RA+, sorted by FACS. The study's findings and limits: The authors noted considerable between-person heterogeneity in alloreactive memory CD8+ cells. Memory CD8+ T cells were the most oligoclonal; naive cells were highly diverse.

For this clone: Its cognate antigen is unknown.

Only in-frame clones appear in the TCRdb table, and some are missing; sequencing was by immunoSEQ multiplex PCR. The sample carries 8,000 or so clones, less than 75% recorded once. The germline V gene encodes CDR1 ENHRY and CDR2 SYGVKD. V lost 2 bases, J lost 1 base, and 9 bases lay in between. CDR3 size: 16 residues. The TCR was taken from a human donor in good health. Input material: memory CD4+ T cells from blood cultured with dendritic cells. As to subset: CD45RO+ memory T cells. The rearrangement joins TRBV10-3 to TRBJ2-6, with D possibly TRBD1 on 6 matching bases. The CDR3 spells CAISEARGSGANVLTF. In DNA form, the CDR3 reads TGTGCCATCAGTGAGGCCAGGGGTTCTGGGGCCAACGTCCTGACTTTC.